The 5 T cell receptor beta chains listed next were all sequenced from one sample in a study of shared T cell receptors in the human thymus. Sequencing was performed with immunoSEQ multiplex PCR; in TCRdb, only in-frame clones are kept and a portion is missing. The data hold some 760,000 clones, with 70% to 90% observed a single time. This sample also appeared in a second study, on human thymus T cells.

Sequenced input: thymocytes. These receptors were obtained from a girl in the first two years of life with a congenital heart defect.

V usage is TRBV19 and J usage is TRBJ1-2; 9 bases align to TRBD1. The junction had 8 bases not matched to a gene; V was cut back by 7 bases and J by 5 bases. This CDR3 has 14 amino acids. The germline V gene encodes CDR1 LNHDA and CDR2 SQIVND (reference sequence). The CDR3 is CASNRDREGYGYTF. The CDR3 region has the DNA TGTGCCAGTAACCGGGACAGGGAGGGGTATGGCTACACCTTC.

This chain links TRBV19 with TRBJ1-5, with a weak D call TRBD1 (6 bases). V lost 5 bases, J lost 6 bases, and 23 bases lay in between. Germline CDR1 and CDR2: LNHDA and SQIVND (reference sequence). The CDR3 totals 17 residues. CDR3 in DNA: TGTGCCAGTAGTGTCCGGGGCAGGGGAACGCAGGGTCAGCCCCAGCATTTT. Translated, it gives CASSVRGRGTQGQPQHF.

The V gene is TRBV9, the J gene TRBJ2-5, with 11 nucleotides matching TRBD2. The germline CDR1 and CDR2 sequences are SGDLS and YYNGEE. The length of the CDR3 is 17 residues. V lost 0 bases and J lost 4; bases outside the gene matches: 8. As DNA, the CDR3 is TGTGCCAGCAGCGTAGGGACCCCACTAGCGGGGGCAGAGACCCAGTACTTC. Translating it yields CASSVGTPLAGAETQYF.

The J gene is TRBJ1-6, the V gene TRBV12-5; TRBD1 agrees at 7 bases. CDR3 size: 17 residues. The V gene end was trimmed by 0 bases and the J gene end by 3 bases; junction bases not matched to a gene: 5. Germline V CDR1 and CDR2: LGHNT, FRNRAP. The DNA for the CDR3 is TGTGCTAGTGGTTTGGTAGGGGGCCAGCTCTATAATTCACCCCTCCACTTT. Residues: CASGLVGGQLYNSPLHF.

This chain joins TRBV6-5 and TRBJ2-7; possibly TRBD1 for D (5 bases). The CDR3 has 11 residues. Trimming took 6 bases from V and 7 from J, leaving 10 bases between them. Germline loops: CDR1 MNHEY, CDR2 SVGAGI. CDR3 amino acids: CASSTKGEQYF. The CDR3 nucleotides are TGTGCCAGCAGCACGAAGGGGGAGCAGTACTTC.